The 20 T cell receptor beta chains below all came from one sample that was sequenced in a study of T cells expressing NK-cell markers. Each CDR3 protein gets one entry in TCRdb, which reprocessed the 5' RACE reads and gives no DNA. In total, the table holds over 100,000 distinct CDR3 sequences. The sequenced material came from blood T cells: a sorted CD56 or NKG2C T cell subset, CD4+ or CD8+ T cells, or bulk PBMC T cells (not recorded which). Receptors originate from a woman aged 18-69 years in good health.

This chain connects TRBV25-1 to TRBJ1-2. The germline V gene encodes CDR1 MGHDK and CDR2 SYGVNS. The CDR3 has 11 residues. The CDR3: CASSENYGYTF.

The chain employs TRBV4-3 and TRBJ2-1; TCRdb outputs TRBD2, but without DNA this stays unchecked. Per germline, CDR1 LGHNA and CDR2 YSLEER. This CDR3 comprises 16 residues. CDR3 in amino acids: CASSQEGSGSYNEQFF.

The chain links TRBV9 to TRBJ1-6. This CDR3 contains 15 residues. Germline CDR1 is SGDLS and CDR2 is YYNGEE. The CDR3 reads CASSVGGSYNSPLHF.

The V call is TRBV28, the J call TRBJ1-5; TCRdb's assignment of TRBD1 cannot be checked, as there is no DNA. Germline lookup yields CDR1 MDHEN and CDR2 SYDVKM. The CDR3 is made up of 15 amino acids. Here the CDR3 reads CASKGQEYSNQPQHF.

J is TRBJ1-4 and V is TRBV15. Germline V gene lookup returns CDR1 LNHNV and CDR2 YYDKDF (reference sequence). This CDR3 contains 14 residues. The CDR3 spells CATSSLGTNEKLFF.

V and J are TRBV7-9 and TRBJ1-3. CDR1 is SEHNR and CDR2 is FQNEAQ in the germline V gene (reference sequence). This CDR3 is 15 amino acids long. The CDR3 here is CASSLGAASGNTIYF.

The chain has TRBV29-1 and TRBJ1-4; TCRdb names TRBD1, which stays unverified in the absence of DNA. There are 12 residues in the CDR3. Germline loops: CDR1 SQVTM, CDR2 ANQGSEA. The CDR3 region is CSAWIGGEKLFF.

The chain is built from TRBV12-3 or TRBV12-4 and TRBJ1-2; the TCRdb call, TRBD1, lacks DNA for checking. The CDR3 totals 15 residues. The CDR3 protein is CASSIRDRIFYGYTF.

This chain uses TRBV2 with TRBJ2-3. Germline V gene data show CDR1 as SNHLY and CDR2 as FYNNEI. The length of the CDR3 is 14 residues. CDR3: CASSLAGGTDTQYF.

The V call is TRBV7-9, the J call TRBJ2-5; without DNA, the TCRdb call of TRBD1 cannot be checked. Per the germline V gene, CDR1 is SEHNR and CDR2 is FQNEAQ (reference sequence). The CDR3 runs to 16 residues. The chain's CDR3 is CASSSRQGESIETQYF.

The chain is built from TRBV20-1 and TRBJ1-1. Looked up from germline, CDR1 is DFQATT and CDR2 is SNEGSKA (reference sequence). The CDR3 covers 14 residues. This CDR3 is CSANGRKSVTEAFF.

The chain uses TRBV15 and TRBJ1-2; TCRdb outputs TRBD1, but without DNA this stays unchecked. CDR1 is LNHNV and CDR2 is YYDKDF in the germline V gene (reference sequence). The CDR3 sequence is 17 residues long. CDR3 loop: CATSSIRDPSSNYGYTF. The full variable domain, rest sourced from reference TRBV15 and TRBJ1-2, is DAMVIQNPRYQVTQFGKPVTLSCSQTLNHNVMYWYQQKSSQAPKLLFHYYDKDFNNEADTPDNFQSRRPNTSFCFLDIRSPGLGDTAMYLCATSSIRDPSSNYGYTFGSGTRLTVV.

The rearrangement joins TRBV4-3 to TRBJ1-2; TCRdb's D call of TRBD1 is untestable without DNA. CDR3 length: 11 amino acids. Germline V CDR1 and CDR2: LGHNA, YSLEER. This chain's CDR3 is CASSQGWGYTF.

This chain links TRBV30 with TRBJ2-5. CDR1 is GTSNPN, CDR2 SVGIG, per germline (reference sequence). The CDR3 has 13 amino acids. The CDR3 region is CAWTGRWEETQYF.

The chain is built from TRBV4-1 and TRBJ1-1; TCRdb designates TRBD1, a call that cannot be tested without DNA. Looked up from germline, CDR1 is MGHRA and CDR2 is YSYEKL. The CDR3 is made up of 15 amino acids. CDR3 region: CASSQDDRGGTEAFF.

The genes are TRBV5-1 and TRBJ2-5; TCRdb indicates TRBD1, and absent DNA this call remains unverified. From germline, CDR1 is SGHRS and CDR2 YFSETQ. This CDR3 has 16 amino acids. CDR3 region: CASSYPQGFRQETQYF.

The chain links TRBV5-6 to TRBJ2-1; TCRdb picks TRBD2, but there is no DNA to check that call. The CDR3 is made up of 15 amino acids. Looked up from germline, CDR1 is SGHDT and CDR2 is YYEEEE. The CDR3 loop reads CASSIGLAGGYEQFF.

V and J are TRBV2 and TRBJ1-2; the D call from TCRdb, TRBD1, cannot be confirmed without DNA. This CDR3 is built from 12 residues. The germline gives CDR1 SNHLY, CDR2 FYNNEI. The chain's CDR3 is CANPDRNYGYTF.

The V call is TRBV9, the J call TRBJ2-1. The germline V gene encodes CDR1 SGDLS and CDR2 YYNGEE. The CDR3 has 12 amino acids. CDR3 in amino acids: CASSTYYNEQFF.

CDR3 protein: CASSPGLTTYEQYF. V and J are TRBV18 and TRBJ2-7. Germline V lookup: CDR1 KGHSH, CDR2 LQKENI. The CDR3 contains 14 residues.